This paragraph covers one TCR beta chain sequence. Its antigen is not known. The V end lost 10 bases, the J end lost 3 bases, and 15 bases lay between the germline ends. Germline V gene sequence: CDR1 MNHEY, CDR2 SVGAGI. The CDR3 sequence is 13 residues long. The data were taken from a study of PD-1 blockade in classical Hodgkin lymphoma. For the study at large: Once every 2 weeks, patients received intravenous nivolumab at 3 mg/kg. Study outcomes and limitations: Nivolumab starters within 1 year of ASCT were excluded.

The time point denotes: cycle 4 day 1 (C4D1), after six to seven weeks of nivolumab. All patients relapsed after autologous stem cell transplantation, and brentuximab vedotin exposure varied. The assay was immunoSEQ multiplex PCR, and TCRdb's table has in-frame clones only and misses some. The sample lists tens of thousands of clones; 91% were seen once. The receptor was derived from a human donor with classical Hodgkin lymphoma. The rearrangement joins TRBV6-5 to TRBJ1-2; D is undetermined. The sequencing used peripheral blood mononuclear cells (PBMCs), collected before the fourth cycle of nivolumab. As DNA, the CDR3 is TGTGCCATAACCCACTACGAGCACTATGGCTACACCTTC. Translated: CAITHYEHYGYTF.